The T cell receptor beta chain under discussion was sequenced for a study of shared clonotypes between healthy human individuals. The assay was immunoSEQ multiplex PCR, and TCRdb's table has in-frame clones only and misses some. This sample carries millions of clones, approximately 94% of them seen once, and the ten largest clones take about 1.1%. CD45RO negativity and positive selection for CCR7 defined naive CD8 cells, a population that excluded terminally differentiated effector memory CD45RA+ cells. Trimming shortened V by 0 bases and J by 3 bases, and 13 bases separated the two germline ends. Germline V gives CDR1 MNHNS, CDR2 SASEGT. The CDR3 runs to 16 residues.

The sequence came from a man aged 18 to 30 in good health. V usage is TRBV6-1 and J usage is TRBJ2-3, with D possibly matching TRBD2 (5 bases). The sequenced material came from naive CD8+ T cells sorted from blood. The CDR3 bases are TGTGCCAGCAGTGAAGCGCTCCCAAGAGGGACAGATACGCAGTATTTT. Translation gives CASSEALPRGTDTQYF.